These 10 T cell receptor beta chains were all obtained from the same sample, sequenced in a study of T cells after yellow fever vaccination. One entry per CDR3 protein results from TCRdb running MiXCR on the 5' RACE reads. Here the sample spans about 360,000 distinct CDR3 sequences, about 6% being singletons. The source was PBMCs, collected 5 days after the yellow fever booster vaccination. The receptor set was obtained from a man aged 25-45 years who received the YFV17D yellow fever vaccine.

This clonotype was detected ten times or more. J is TRBJ2-7 and V is TRBV12-3 or TRBV12-4, with a tentative D call TRBD2 (5 bases). The CDR3 sequence is 14 residues long. The V gene lost 7 bases and the J gene lost 7 bases, with 20 bases spanning the gap. This CDR3 reads CASTYMGEGEEQYF. DNA for the CDR3: TGTGCCAGCACTTATATGGGAGAGGGAGAGGAGCAGTACTTC.

The chain is built from TRBV20-1 and TRBJ1-4; D call uncertain. The germline V gene encodes CDR1 DFQATT and CDR2 SNEGSKA (reference sequence). Trimming stripped 0 bases from V and 0 bases from J, with 8 bases between. This CDR3 comprises 15 residues. In nucleotides, the CDR3 is TGCAGTGCTAGAGATTGGAAAGCAACTAATGAAAAACTGTTTTTT. Residues: CSARDWKATNEKLFF.

V usage is TRBV27 and J usage is TRBJ1-5; weak D call: TRBD1 (6 bases). V was clipped by 6 bases and J by 6 bases, with 15 bases between them. The germline V gene encodes CDR1 MNHEY and CDR2 SMNVEV (reference sequence). The CDR3 covers 14 residues. The CDR3 DNA follows: TGTGCCAGCAGGCCAGGACAGCCCGGTCAGCCCCAGCATTTT. Translating it yields CASRPGQPGQPQHF.

The genes are TRBV29-1 and TRBJ2-7; TRBD1 matches at 7 bases. The CDR3 extends over 11 amino acids. Germline lookup yields CDR1 SQVTM and CDR2 ANQGSEA. Trimming at V came to 6 bases and at J to 5 bases, leaving 4 bases not matched to a gene. DNA of the CDR3: TGCAGCGTACAGGGGACCCACGAGCAGTACTTC. Translating it yields CSVQGTHEQYF.

This clonotype came up a few times. This rearrangement joins TRBV20-1 to TRBJ2-1; 8 bases are a match to TRBD2. Germline CDR1 DFQATT, CDR2 SNEGSKA (reference sequence). The ends lost 5 bases at V and 6 bases at J; junction bases unmatched: 6. The CDR3 runs to 13 residues. CDR3: CSACSGTSNEQFF. The DNA for the CDR3 is TGCAGTGCTTGCTCCGGGACTAGCAATGAGCAGTTCTTC.

This clonotype was counted between two and nine times. V and J are TRBV5-1 and TRBJ2-6; D may be TRBD1 (6 bases). CDR1 and CDR2 from the germline V gene are SGHRS and YFSETQ. V lost 6 bases to trimming and J lost 0 bases, with 7 bases between them. The CDR3 runs 14 residues. The CDR3 nucleotides read TGCGCCAGCAACAGGGACTCTGGGGCCAACGTCCTGACTTTC. Encoded protein: CASNRDSGANVLTF. The full variable domain, in which reference TRBV5-1 and TRBJ2-6 provide the parts outside the CDR3, is KAGVTQTPRYLIKTRGQQVTLSCSPISGHRSVSWYQQTPGQGLQFLFEYFSETQRNKGNFPGRFSGRQFSNSRSEMNVSTLELGDSALYLCASNRDSGANVLTFGAGSRLTVL.

This clonotype was detected ten times or more. Here the CDR3 DNA reads TGTGCCAGCTCCCCTTCATCCAAAAACATTCAGTACTTC. This codes for CASSPSSKNIQYF. V is TRBV7-2 and J is TRBJ2-4; D remains unclear. The CDR3 loop spans 13 amino acids. Per germline, CDR1 SGHTA and CDR2 FQGNSA. Trimming took 8 bases from V and 2 from J, leaving 10 bases between them. Looking up the rest from reference TRBV7-2 and TRBJ2-4 gives the full variable domain: GAGVSQSPSNKVTEKGKDVELRCDPISGHTALYWYRQSLGQGLEFLIYFQGNSAPDKSGLPSDRFSAERTGGSVSTLTIQRTQQEDSAVYLCASSPSSKNIQYFGAGTRLSVL.

This chain links TRBV10-3 with TRBJ2-3, with D uncertain. V gave up 4 bases and J gave up 4 bases, with 15 bases separating them. This CDR3 has 15 residues. The germline V gene encodes CDR1 ENHRY and CDR2 SYGVKD. This CDR3 is CAISGTKPQPDTQYF. CDR3 DNA: TGTGCCATCAGTGGGACCAAACCCCAGCCAGATACGCAGTATTTT.

As for this clonotype: A much larger clone differs from this one at a single base, so this may be a read error. This sequence joins TRBV2 and TRBJ1-6; D remains unclear. This CDR3 has 12 residues. Per germline, CDR1 SNHLY and CDR2 FYNNEI. Trimming stripped 1 base from V and 18 bases from J, with 13 bases between. CDR3 amino acids: CASSEGPGAPHF. The CDR3, as DNA: TGTGCCAGCAGTGAAGGCCCCGGAGCCCCCCACTTT.

This clonotype was seen many times. The chain combines TRBV30 with TRBJ2-1; no clear D gene. The CDR3 runs 12 residues. Trimming stripped 5 bases from V and 3 bases from J, with 8 bases between. Germline V gene sequence: CDR1 GTSNPN, CDR2 SVGIG (reference sequence). The CDR3 nucleotides read TGTGCCTGGCGGCGCGGCTACAATGAGCAGTTCTTC. Translated, it gives CAWRRGYNEQFF. Variable domain in full (rest from reference TRBV30 and TRBJ2-1): SQTIHQWPATLVQPVGSPLSLECTVEGTSNPNLYWYRQAAGRGLQLLFYSVGIGQISSEVPQNLSASRPQDRQFILSSKKLLLSDSGFYLCAWRRGYNEQFFGPGTRLTVL.